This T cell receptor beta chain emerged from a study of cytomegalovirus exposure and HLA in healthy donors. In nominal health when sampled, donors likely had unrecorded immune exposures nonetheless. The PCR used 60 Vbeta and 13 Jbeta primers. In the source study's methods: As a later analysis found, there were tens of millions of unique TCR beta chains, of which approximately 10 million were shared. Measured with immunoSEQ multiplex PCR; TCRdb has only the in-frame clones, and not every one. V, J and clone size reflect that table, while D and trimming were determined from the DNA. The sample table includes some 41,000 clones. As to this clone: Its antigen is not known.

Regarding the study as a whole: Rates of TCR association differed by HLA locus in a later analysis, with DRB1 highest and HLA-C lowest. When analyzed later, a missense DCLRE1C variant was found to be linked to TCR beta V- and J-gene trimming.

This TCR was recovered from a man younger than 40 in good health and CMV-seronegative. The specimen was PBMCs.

The CDR3 region is CASSLGTGFDTDTQYF. The CDR3 nucleotides read TGCGCCAGCAGCTTGGGGACAGGGTTCGACACAGATACGCAGTATTTT. The chain carries TRBV5-1 and TRBJ2-3, with TRBD1 matching 8 bases. This CDR3 is built from 16 residues. The V and J ends lost 0 bases and 2 bases, in that order; junction bases with no gene match: 5. Germline V gene sequence: CDR1 SGHRS, CDR2 YFSETQ.